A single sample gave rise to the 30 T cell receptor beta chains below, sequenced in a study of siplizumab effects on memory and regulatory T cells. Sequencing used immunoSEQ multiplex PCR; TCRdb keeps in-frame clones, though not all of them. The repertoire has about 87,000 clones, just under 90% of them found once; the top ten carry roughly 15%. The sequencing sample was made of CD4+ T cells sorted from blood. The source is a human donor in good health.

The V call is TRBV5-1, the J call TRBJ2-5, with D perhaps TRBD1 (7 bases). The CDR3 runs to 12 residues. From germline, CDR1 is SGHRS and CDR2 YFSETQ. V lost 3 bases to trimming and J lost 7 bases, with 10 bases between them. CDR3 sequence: CASSSQGGTQYF. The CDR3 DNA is TGCGCCAGCAGCTCCCAGGGGGGGACCCAGTACTTC. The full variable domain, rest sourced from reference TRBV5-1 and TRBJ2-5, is KAGVTQTPRYLIKTRGQQVTLSCSPISGHRSVSWYQQTPGQGLQFLFEYFSETQRNKGNFPGRFSGRQFSNSRSEMNVSTLELGDSALYLCASSSQGGTQYFGPGTRLLVL.

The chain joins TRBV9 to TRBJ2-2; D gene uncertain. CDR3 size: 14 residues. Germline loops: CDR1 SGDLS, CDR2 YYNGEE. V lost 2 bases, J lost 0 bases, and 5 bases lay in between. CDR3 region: CASSVRSNTGELFF. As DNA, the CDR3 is TGTGCCAGCAGCGTCCGGTCGAACACCGGGGAGCTGTTTTTT.

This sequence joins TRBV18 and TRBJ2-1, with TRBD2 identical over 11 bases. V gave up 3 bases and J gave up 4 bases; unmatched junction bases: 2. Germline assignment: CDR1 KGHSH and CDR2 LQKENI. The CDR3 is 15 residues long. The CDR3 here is CASSPGLAAYNEQFF. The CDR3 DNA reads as TGTGCCAGCTCACCGGGACTAGCGGCATACAATGAGCAGTTCTTC.

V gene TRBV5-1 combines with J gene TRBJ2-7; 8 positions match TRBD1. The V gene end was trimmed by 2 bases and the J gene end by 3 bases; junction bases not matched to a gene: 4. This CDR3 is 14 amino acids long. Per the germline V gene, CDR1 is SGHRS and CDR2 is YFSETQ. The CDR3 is CASSLQGEVYEQYF. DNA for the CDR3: TGCGCCAGCAGCTTACAGGGGGAGGTCTACGAGCAGTACTTC.

CDR3 in amino acids: CASSLEGQNTEAFF. The CDR3, as DNA: TGCGCCAGCAGCTTGGAAGGCCAGAACACTGAAGCTTTCTTT. The gene calls are TRBV5-1 and TRBJ1-1; D unclear. Germline assignment: CDR1 SGHRS and CDR2 YFSETQ. This CDR3 region has 14 residues. V was clipped by 0 bases and J by 1 base, with 7 bases between them.

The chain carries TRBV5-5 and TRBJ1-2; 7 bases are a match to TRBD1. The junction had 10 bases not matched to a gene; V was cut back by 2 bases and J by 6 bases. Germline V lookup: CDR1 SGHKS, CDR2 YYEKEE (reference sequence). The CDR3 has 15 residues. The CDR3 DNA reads TGTGCCAGCAGCTTTGGACGACAGGGCGTGGATGGCTACACCTTC. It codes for CASSFGRQGVDGYTF.

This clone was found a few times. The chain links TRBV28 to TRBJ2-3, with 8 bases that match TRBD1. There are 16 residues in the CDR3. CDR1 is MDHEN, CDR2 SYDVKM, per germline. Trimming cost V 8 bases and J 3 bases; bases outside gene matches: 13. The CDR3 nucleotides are TGTGCCAGCCCTCCCAACCTGCAGGGGGCTACAGATACGCAGTATTTT. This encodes CASPPNLQGATDTQYF.

CDR3 nucleotide sequence: TGTGCCAGTAAGACAGGCCCCCTGCTAGATACGCAGTATTTT. Protein product: CASKTGPLLDTQYF. This chain connects TRBV7-9 to TRBJ2-3, with D tentatively TRBD1 (6 bases). From germline, CDR1 is SEHNR and CDR2 FQNEAQ (reference sequence). The CDR3 consists of 14 residues. The ends were cut back, 9 bases at V and 5 bases at J, with 18 bases in the middle.

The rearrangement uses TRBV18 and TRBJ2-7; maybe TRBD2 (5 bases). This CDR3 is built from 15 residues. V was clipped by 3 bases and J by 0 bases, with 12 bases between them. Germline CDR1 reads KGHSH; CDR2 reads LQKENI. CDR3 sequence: CASSPPRGSSYEQYF. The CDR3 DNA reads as TGTGCCAGCTCACCTCCTAGAGGGAGCTCCTACGAGCAGTACTTC. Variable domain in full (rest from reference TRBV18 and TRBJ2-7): NAGVMQNPRHLVRRRGQEARLRCSPMKGHSHVYWYRQLPEEGLKFMVYLQKENIIDESGMPKERFSAEFPKEGPSILRIQQVVRGDSAAYFCASSPPRGSSYEQYFGPGTRLTVT.

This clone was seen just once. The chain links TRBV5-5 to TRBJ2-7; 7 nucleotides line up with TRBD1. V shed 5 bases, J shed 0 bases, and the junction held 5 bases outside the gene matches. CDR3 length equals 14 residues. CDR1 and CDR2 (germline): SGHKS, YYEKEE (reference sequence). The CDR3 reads CASSPQGSSYEQYF. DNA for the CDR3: TGTGCCAGCAGTCCACAGGGGAGCTCCTACGAGCAGTACTTC.

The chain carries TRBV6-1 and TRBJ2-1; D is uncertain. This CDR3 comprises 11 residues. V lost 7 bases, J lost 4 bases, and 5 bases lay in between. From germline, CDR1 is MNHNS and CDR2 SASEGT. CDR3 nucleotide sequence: TGTGCCAGCACCCTATACAATGAGCAGTTCTTC. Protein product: CASTLYNEQFF.

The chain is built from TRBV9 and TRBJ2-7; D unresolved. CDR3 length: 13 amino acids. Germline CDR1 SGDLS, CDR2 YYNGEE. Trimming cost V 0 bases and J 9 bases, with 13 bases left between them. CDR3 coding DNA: TGTGCCAGCAGCGTAGGAAGGTGGGCAACGCAGTACTTC. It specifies CASSVGRWATQYF.

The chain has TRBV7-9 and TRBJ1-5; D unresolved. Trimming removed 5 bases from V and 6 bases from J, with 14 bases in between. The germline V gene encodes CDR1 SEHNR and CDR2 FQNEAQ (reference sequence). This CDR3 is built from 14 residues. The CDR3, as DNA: TGTGCCAGCAGCATGCAGGTGGAAGGTCAGCCCCAGCATTTT. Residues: CASSMQVEGQPQHF.

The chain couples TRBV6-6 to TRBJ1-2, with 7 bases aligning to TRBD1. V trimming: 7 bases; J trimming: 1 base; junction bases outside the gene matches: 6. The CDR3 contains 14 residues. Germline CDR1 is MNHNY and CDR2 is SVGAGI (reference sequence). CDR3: CASTPGQLNYGYTF. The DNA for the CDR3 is TGTGCCAGCACCCCGGGACAGCTTAACTATGGCTACACCTTC.

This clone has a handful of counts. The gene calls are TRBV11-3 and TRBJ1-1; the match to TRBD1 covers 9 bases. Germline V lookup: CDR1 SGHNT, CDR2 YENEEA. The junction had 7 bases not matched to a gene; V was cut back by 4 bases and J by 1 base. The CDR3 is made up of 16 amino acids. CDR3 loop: CASSSFATGGNTEAFF. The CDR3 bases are TGTGCCAGCAGCTCATTCGCGACAGGGGGGAACACTGAAGCTTTCTTT.

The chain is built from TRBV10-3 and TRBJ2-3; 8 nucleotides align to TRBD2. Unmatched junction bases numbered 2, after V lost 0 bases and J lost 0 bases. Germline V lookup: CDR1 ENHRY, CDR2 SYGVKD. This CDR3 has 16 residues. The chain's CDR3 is CAISESPSGSTDTQYF. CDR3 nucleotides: TGTGCCATCAGTGAGTCACCTAGCGGGAGCACAGATACGCAGTATTTT.

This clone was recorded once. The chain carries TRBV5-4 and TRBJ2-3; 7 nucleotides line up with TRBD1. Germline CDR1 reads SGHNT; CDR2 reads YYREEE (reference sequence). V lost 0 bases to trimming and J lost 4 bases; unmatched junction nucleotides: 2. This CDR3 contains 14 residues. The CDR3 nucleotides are TGTGCCAGCAGCTTGGTAGGGGGCGCAGATACGCAGTATTTT. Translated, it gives CASSLVGGADTQYF.

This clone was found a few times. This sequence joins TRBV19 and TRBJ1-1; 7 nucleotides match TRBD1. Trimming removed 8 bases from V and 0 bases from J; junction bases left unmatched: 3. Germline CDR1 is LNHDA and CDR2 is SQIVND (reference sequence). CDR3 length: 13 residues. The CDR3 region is CASRDSLNTEAFF. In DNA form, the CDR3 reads TGTGCCAGTCGGGACAGCCTGAACACTGAAGCTTTCTTT.

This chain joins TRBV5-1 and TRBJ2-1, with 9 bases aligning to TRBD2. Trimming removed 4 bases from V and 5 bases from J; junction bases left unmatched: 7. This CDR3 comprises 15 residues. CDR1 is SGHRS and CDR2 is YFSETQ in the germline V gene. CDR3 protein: CASSPGLAINNEQFF. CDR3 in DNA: TGCGCCAGCAGCCCGGGACTAGCAATAAACAATGAGCAGTTCTTC. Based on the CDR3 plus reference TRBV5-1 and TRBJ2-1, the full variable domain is KAGVTQTPRYLIKTRGQQVTLSCSPISGHRSVSWYQQTPGQGLQFLFEYFSETQRNKGNFPGRFSGRQFSNSRSEMNVSTLELGDSALYLCASSPGLAINNEQFFGPGTRLTVL.

The CDR3 region has the DNA TGTGCCAGCAGCTGGACTAGCGGTTACACCGGGGAGCTGTTTTTT. This encodes CASSWTSGYTGELFF. This rearrangement joins TRBV11-2 to TRBJ2-2; 10 nucleotides agree with TRBD2. With V trimmed by 4 bases and J by 3 bases, 2 bases remained unmatched. Looked up from germline, CDR1 is SGHAT and CDR2 is FQNNGV. The CDR3 is 15 amino acids.

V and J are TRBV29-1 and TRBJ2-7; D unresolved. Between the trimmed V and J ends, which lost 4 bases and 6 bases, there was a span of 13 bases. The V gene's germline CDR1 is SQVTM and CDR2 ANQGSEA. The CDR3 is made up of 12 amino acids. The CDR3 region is CSVAPTWGEQYF. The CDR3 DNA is TGCAGCGTTGCGCCAACTTGGGGCGAGCAGTACTTC.

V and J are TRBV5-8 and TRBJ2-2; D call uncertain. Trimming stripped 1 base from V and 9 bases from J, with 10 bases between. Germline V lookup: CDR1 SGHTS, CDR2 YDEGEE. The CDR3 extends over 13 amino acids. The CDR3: CASSLSQYRELFF. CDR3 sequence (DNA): TGTGCCAGCAGCTTGAGTCAGTATAGGGAGCTGTTTTTT. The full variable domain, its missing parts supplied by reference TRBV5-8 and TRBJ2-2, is EAGVTQSPTHLIKTRGQQATLRCSPISGHTSVYWYQQALGLGLQFLLWYDEGEERNRGNFPPRFSGRQFPNYSSELNVNALELEDSALYLCASSLSQYRELFFGEGSRLTVL.

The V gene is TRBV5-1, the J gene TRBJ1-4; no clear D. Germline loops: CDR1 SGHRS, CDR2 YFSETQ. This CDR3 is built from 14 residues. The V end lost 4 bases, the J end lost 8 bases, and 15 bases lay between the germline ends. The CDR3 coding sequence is TGCGCCAGCAGCCCCACCGCGGTTGTGGAAAAACTGTTTTTT. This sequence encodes CASSPTAVVEKLFF.

The CDR3 protein is CSANLIYGYTF. Here the CDR3 DNA reads TGCAGTGCTAACCTCATTTATGGCTACACCTTC. This sequence joins TRBV20-1 and TRBJ1-2; D not certain. Trimming removed 4 bases at V and 5 bases at J, with 8 bases between. CDR1 is DFQATT and CDR2 is SNEGSKA in the germline V gene (reference sequence). The CDR3 contains 11 residues.

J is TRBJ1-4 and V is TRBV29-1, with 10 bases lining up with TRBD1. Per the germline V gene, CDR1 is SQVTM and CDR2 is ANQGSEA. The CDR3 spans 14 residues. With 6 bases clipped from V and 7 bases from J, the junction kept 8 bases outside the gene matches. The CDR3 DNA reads TGCAGCGTACAAAGGGACAGGGGAGGTGAAAAACTGTTTTTT. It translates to CSVQRDRGGEKLFF.

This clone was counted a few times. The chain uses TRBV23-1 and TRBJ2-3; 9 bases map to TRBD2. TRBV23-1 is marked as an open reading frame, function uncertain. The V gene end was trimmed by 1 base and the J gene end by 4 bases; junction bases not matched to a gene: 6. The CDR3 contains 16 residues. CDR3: CASSQCGGRAADTQYF. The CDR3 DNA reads TGCGCCAGCAGTCAATGTGGCGGGAGGGCCGCAGATACGCAGTATTTT.

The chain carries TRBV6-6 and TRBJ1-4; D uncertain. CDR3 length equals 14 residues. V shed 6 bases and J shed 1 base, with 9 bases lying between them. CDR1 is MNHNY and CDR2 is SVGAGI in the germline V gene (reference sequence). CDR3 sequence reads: CASSRGGTNEKLFF. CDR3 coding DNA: TGTGCCAGCAGCCGGGGAGGAACTAATGAAAAACTGTTTTTT.

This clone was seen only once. The CDR3 sequence is CASSDDRSRGYTDTQYF. The CDR3 region has the DNA TGCGCCAGCAGCGATGACCGGAGCCGGGGGTACACAGATACGCAGTATTTT. V is TRBV5-1 and J is TRBJ2-3; weak D call: TRBD2 (6 bases). Trimming cost V 4 bases and J 2 bases, with 20 bases left between them. This CDR3 spans 17 amino acids. CDR1 and CDR2 (germline): SGHRS, YFSETQ.

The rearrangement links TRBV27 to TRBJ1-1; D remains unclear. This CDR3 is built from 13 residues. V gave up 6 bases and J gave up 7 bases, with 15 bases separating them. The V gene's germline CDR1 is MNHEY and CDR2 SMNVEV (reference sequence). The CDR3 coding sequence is TGTGCCAGCAGCGCCCGGCGGGGAGTTGAAGCTTTCTTT. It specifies CASSARRGVEAFF.

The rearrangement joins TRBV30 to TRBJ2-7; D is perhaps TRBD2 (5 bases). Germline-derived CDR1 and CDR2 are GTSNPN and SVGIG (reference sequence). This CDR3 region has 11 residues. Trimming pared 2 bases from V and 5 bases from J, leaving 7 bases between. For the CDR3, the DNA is TGTGCCTGGAGTAGAGGGAACGAGCAGTACTTC. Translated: CAWSRGNEQYF.